Listed below are T cell receptor beta chains from one sample, sequenced in a study of shared clonotypes between healthy human individuals. Only in-frame clones appear in the TCRdb table, and some are missing; sequencing was by immunoSEQ multiplex PCR. Of about 120,000 clones listed, around 68% are singletons. Sequences were obtained from memory CD8+ T cells sorted from blood. The receptors were gathered from a woman under 40 in good health. CDR3s include the opening cysteine and the closing phenylalanine or tryptophan. The order of the fields is V gene, J gene, clone size, D gene, CDR3 DNA, CDR3 protein. D genes are given only for firm matches. Clone sizes are given selectively: once, few, many, or a class where the clone is expanded.

TRBV7-9,TRBJ2-1,many,TRBD2,TGTGCCAGCAGCCCCCGGGGGGGGAGCTCCTACAATGAGCAGTTCTTC,CASSPRGGSSYNEQFF
TRBV28,TRBJ2-3,-,-,TGTGCCAGCATGGTGTGGGACGAAACAGATACGCAGTATTTT,CASMVWDETDTQYF
TRBV7-9,TRBJ2-2,-,-,TGTGCCAGCGGGGATGCGAGAGCGGTGGACACCGGGGAGCTGTTTTTT,CASGDARAVDTGELFF
TRBV14,TRBJ2-3,-,-,TGTGCCAGCAGCCAAGATTCCCTTGATACGCAGTATTTT,CASSQDSLDTQYF
TRBV7-9,TRBJ2-1,-,-,TGTGCCAGCAGCCACGGGAGAGACGGTTATGAGCAGTTCTTC,CASSHGRDGYEQFF
TRBV4-1,TRBJ2-2,few,-,TGCGCCAGCAGCCTTGGAGGGGACAAAAGTATCGCCGGGGAGCTGTTTTTT,CASSLGGDKSIAGELFF
TRBV4-1,TRBJ1-2,-,-,TGCGCCAGCAGCCGAGAAGGGTGGGGCGGCTACACCTTC,CASSREGWGGYTF
TRBV2,TRBJ2-1,-,TRBD1,TGTGCCAGCAGAGAACAGGGGCGGAGTAATAGGTTCTCCTACAATGAGCAGTTCTTC,CASREQGRSNRFSYNEQFF
TRBV9,TRBJ1-3,-,-,TGTGCCAGCAGCGTAGAGGGGTCCGGAAACACCATATATTTT,CASSVEGSGNTIYF
TRBV5-4,TRBJ2-5,-,-,TGTGCCAGCAGCTTGGAAAGGGGTCGGGAGACCCAGTACTTC,CASSLERGRETQYF
TRBV7-9,TRBJ1-2,-,-,TGTGCCAGCAGCTTATGGGTTTGGGGAAAGATGACCTATGGCTACACCTTC,CASSLWVWGKMTYGYTF
TRBV10-2,TRBJ2-1,once,-,TGCGCCAGCAGTGAGTGGTGGGCTGAGCAGTTCTTC,CASSEWWAEQFF
TRBV12-5,TRBJ2-4,-,TRBD2,TGTGCTAGTGGATTTAGCGGGATAGCCAAAAACATTCAGTACTTC,CASGFSGIAKNIQYF
TRBV6-5,TRBJ2-1,-,TRBD2,TGTGCCAGCAGTTATCCGACTAGCGGTTACAATGAGCAGTTCTTC,CASSYPTSGYNEQFF
TRBV10-3,TRBJ2-7,-,-,TGTGCCATCAGTGTTACTAGGGGCCGTTACGAGCAGTACTTC,CAISVTRGRYEQYF
TRBV19,TRBJ2-3,-,TRBD2,TGTGCCAGTACCACACTTAGCGGGGTCCGACCCGAAAGCACAGATACGCAGTATTTT,CASTTLSGVRPESTDTQYF
TRBV2,TRBJ1-1,-,-,TGTGCCAGCAGTGACCAGGAGGTCGGGACTGAAGCTTTCTTT,CASSDQEVGTEAFF
TRBV15,TRBJ2-1,-,-,TGTGCCACCGCTACTTCGACGGACTACAATGAGCAGTTCTTC,CATATSTDYNEQFF
TRBV7-9,TRBJ2-7,-,-,TGTGCCAGCAGCGACACCTACGAGCAGTACTTC,CASSDTYEQYF
TRBV4-1,TRBJ2-2,-,TRBD2,TGCGCCAGCAGCCAGCTAGCGGAGATACGCACCGGGGAGCTGTTTTTT,CASSQLAEIRTGELFF
TRBV30,TRBJ1-1,-,-,TGTGCCTGGAGTCTTGATTCGAACACTGAAGCTTTCTTT,CAWSLDSNTEAFF
TRBV6-1,TRBJ2-1,few,-,TGTGCCAGCAGTAGCGACACCTACAATGAGCAGTTCTTC,CASSSDTYNEQFF
TRBV7-8,TRBJ1-5,-,-,TGTGCCAGCAGCGAACCAGGGGAAGGACAGCCCCAGCATTTT,CASSEPGEGQPQHF
TRBV28,TRBJ2-2,-,-,TGTGCCAGCAGTTTATTGGGACACCTAACCGGGGAGCTGTTTTTT,CASSLLGHLTGELFF
TRBV30,TRBJ2-7,few,-,TGTGCCTGGACGGACAGATGGGAGCAGTACTTC,CAWTDRWEQYF
TRBV4-1,TRBJ1-4,-,-,TGCGCCAGCAGCCAATCCGGGACAAATGAAAAACTGTTTTTT,CASSQSGTNEKLFF
TRBV11-3,TRBJ2-3,-,-,TGTGCCAGCAGCCGCACCTCAACAGATACGCAGTATTTT,CASSRTSTDTQYF
TRBV4-1,TRBJ1-2,few,-,TGCGCCAGCAGCCGAGGACCAGGAGGGCTGGATGGCTACACCTTC,CASSRGPGGLDGYTF
TRBV7-2,TRBJ2-7,-,-,TGTGCCAGCAGCGCCGCGGCAGCCTACGAGCAGTACTTC,CASSAAAAYEQYF
TRBV11-2,TRBJ1-5,-,TRBD1,TGTGCCAGCAGCTACACAGGGGAAGGCAATCAGCCCCAGCATTTT,CASSYTGEGNQPQHF
TRBV4-1,TRBJ2-1,-,-,TGCGCCAGCAGCCAAGTGGGAAGTTCCTACAATGAGCAGTTCTTC,CASSQVGSSYNEQFF
TRBV5-5,TRBJ2-1,-,-,TGTGCCAGCAGCCCGTTTAGACAGGTCAATGAGCAGTTCTTC,CASSPFRQVNEQFF
TRBV6-4,TRBJ2-1,few,-,TGTGCCAGCAGTGTTGAAGGCGGCTCCTACAATGAGCAGTTCTTC,CASSVEGGSYNEQFF
TRBV27,TRBJ2-3,-,TRBD1,TGTGCCAGCAGTTTGGGACAGGGGCACACAGATACGCAGTATTTT,CASSLGQGHTDTQYF
TRBV25-1,TRBJ2-7,few,-,TGTGCCAGCAGTGAATCCGGGACACCCGCCTACGAGCAGTACTTC,CASSESGTPAYEQYF
TRBV25-1,TRBJ2-7,few,-,TGTGCCAGCGGTGGTGGGTTCTACGAGCAGTACTTC,CASGGGFYEQYF
TRBV5-5,TRBJ1-5,medium-sized,TRBD1,TGTGCCAGCAGCTTTAGGGACAGAGAACTCCTTAGCAATCAGCCCCAGCATTTT,CASSFRDRELLSNQPQHF
TRBV10-3,TRBJ2-7,few,-,TGTGCCATCAGCCCCGGACTCTCCTACGAGCAGTACTTC,CAISPGLSYEQYF
TRBV2,TRBJ2-7,many,-,TGTGCCAGCAGTCGACTGGGGGAGCAGTACTTC,CASSRLGEQYF
TRBV6-6,TRBJ2-4,-,-,TGTGCCAGCAGTCAAGGGTTACTAGCCAAAAACATTCAGTACTTC,CASSQGLLAKNIQYF
TRBV6-6,TRBJ1-2,-,TRBD1,TGTGCCAGCAGTTACTCGGCAGGGGGGGTCGGCTACACCTTC,CASSYSAGGVGYTF
TRBV28,TRBJ2-3,-,TRBD2,TGTGCCAGCTGCGGACTAGCGGGAGTAGTTGGTGCAGATACGCAGTATTTT,CASCGLAGVVGADTQYF
TRBV13,TRBJ2-1,few,-,TGTGCCAGCAGCTTGGAGGAGAGTGTTTACAATGAGCAGTTCTTC,CASSLEESVYNEQFF
TRBV7-9,TRBJ1-2,-,-,TGTGCCCGCAGGGATAGCTATGGCTACACCTTC,CARRDSYGYTF
TRBV7-8,TRBJ1-5,-,-,TGTGCCAGCAGCTTATTATATGGGAATCAGCCCCAGCATTTT,CASSLLYGNQPQHF
TRBV19,TRBJ2-5,-,-,TGTGCCACTGCCTCAGGGGGGGAGACCCAGTACTTC,CATASGGETQYF
TRBV10-1,TRBJ2-2,-,-,TGCGCCACCTCCCAGACAGGGAACACCGGGGAGCTGTTTTTT,CATSQTGNTGELFF
TRBV4-1,TRBJ2-7,-,-,TGCGCCAGCAGCCAAGAACTAGGTGGGCTAGAAAACGAGCAGTACTTC,CASSQELGGLENEQYF
TRBV7-3,TRBJ2-1,once,TRBD2,TGTGCCAGCAGTCCGGGACTACGGAATGAGCAGTTCTTC,CASSPGLRNEQFF
TRBV15,TRBJ2-2,-,-,TGTGCCACCAGCAGAGATCTTGGCGGAGCGAGCACCGGGGAGCTGTTTTTT,CATSRDLGGASTGELFF
TRBV27,TRBJ2-1,-,TRBD1,TGTGCCAGCAGGATAACAGGGGTATCCTACAATGAGCAGTTCTTC,CASRITGVSYNEQFF